These 28 T cell receptor beta chains share one sample of origin, sequenced in a study of blood T cell repertoires in COVID-19. Repertoires were generated with immunoSEQ multiplex PCR, while TCRdb's copy carries only in-frame clones and drops some. This table has about 75,000 clones, about nine tenths appearing once. Sequences were obtained from peripheral blood. Every receptor here comes from a human donor in a cohort sampled during active COVID-19.

The chain is built from TRBV5-1 and TRBJ1-4; 7 bases fit TRBD1. Germline assignment: CDR1 SGHRS and CDR2 YFSETQ. The CDR3 consists of 16 residues. Unmatched junction bases numbered 8, after V lost 2 bases and J lost 4 bases. The CDR3 region is CASSLMGAGGNEKLFF. Here the CDR3 DNA reads TGCGCCAGCAGCTTAATGGGGGCAGGGGGTAATGAAAAACTGTTTTTT.

This chain joins TRBV6-5 and TRBJ2-7; D is perhaps TRBD2 (7 bases). Germline V CDR1 and CDR2: MNHEY, SVGAGI. This CDR3 spans 14 amino acids. Trimming pared 6 bases from V and 4 bases from J, leaving 16 bases between. In DNA form, the CDR3 reads TGTGCCAGCAGCCTCGAAGGGGGGGCTTACGAGCAGTACTTC. Protein product: CASSLEGGAYEQYF.

This clone was detected once. V and J are TRBV27 and TRBJ2-1; D is unresolved. V gave up 7 bases and J gave up 2 bases, with 12 bases separating them. CDR3 length: 14 residues. Germline assignment: CDR1 MNHEY and CDR2 SMNVEV (reference sequence). In DNA form, the CDR3 reads TGTGCCAGCACCTCCCTCTCAGCCTACAATGAGCAGTTCTTC. This gives the protein CASTSLSAYNEQFF.

The chain combines TRBV5-1 with TRBJ1-4, with D possibly matching TRBD1 (5 bases). CDR1 SGHRS and CDR2 YFSETQ come from the germline V gene. The CDR3 length is 15 residues. V shed 2 bases and J shed 3 bases, with 11 bases lying between them. Here the CDR3 reads CASSLLQGANEKLFF. The CDR3 nucleotides are TGCGCCAGCAGCTTATTGCAAGGGGCTAATGAAAAACTGTTTTTT. The complete variable domain, with remaining parts taken from reference TRBV5-1 and TRBJ1-4, reads KAGVTQTPRYLIKTRGQQVTLSCSPISGHRSVSWYQQTPGQGLQFLFEYFSETQRNKGNFPGRFSGRQFSNSRSEMNVSTLELGDSALYLCASSLLQGANEKLFFGSGTQLSVL.

V is TRBV21-1 and J is TRBJ2-7; TRBD2 is taken as the D call from the table, unchecked against the DNA. TRBV21-1 is marked as a pseudogene. CDR3 length: 14 residues. Here the CDR3 reads CASSNPPCSYEQYF. DNA of the CDR3: TGTGCCAGCAGCAACCCCCCTTGCTCCTACGAGCAGTACTTC.

This chain uses TRBV10-3 with TRBJ1-4; a weak D match, TRBD1 (5 bases). Looked up from germline, CDR1 is ENHRY and CDR2 is SYGVKD. The CDR3 extends over 14 amino acids. V was pared by 3 bases and J by 8 bases, with 13 bases between. The CDR3 region is CAISEDSGQEKLFF. The CDR3 region has the DNA TGTGCCATCAGTGAAGATTCAGGGCAAGAAAAACTGTTTTTT.

In this sample, this clone turned up once. The gene calls are TRBV5-4 and TRBJ2-5; 7 bases map to TRBD1. Germline loops: CDR1 SGHNT, CDR2 YYREEE (reference sequence). With V trimmed by 0 bases and J by 0 bases, 5 bases remained unmatched. The CDR3 has 16 amino acids. CDR3 DNA: TGTGCCAGCAGCTTGGCCCTCGGGACAGACCAAGAGACCCAGTACTTC. As protein: CASSLALGTDQETQYF. The full variable domain, completed using reference TRBV5-4 and TRBJ2-5, is ETGVTQSPTHLIKTRGQQVTLRCSSQSGHNTVSWYQQALGQGPQFIFQYYREEENGRGNFPPRFSGLQFPNYSSELNVNALELDDSALYLCASSLALGTDQETQYFGPGTRLLVL.

This clone was recorded a few times. CDR3 in amino acids: CASSSWGVVEAFF. In DNA form, the CDR3 reads TGTGCCAGCAGTAGTTGGGGGGTCGTTGAAGCTTTCTTT. The chain has TRBV12-3 or TRBV12-4 and TRBJ1-1, with D possibly TRBD1 on 5 matching bases. V was clipped by 5 bases and J by 7 bases, with 14 bases between them. The CDR3 is made up of 13 amino acids.

The V call is TRBV6-2 or TRBV6-3, the J call TRBJ2-7; 7 bases align to TRBD2. This CDR3 region has 13 residues. With 2 bases clipped from V and 12 bases from J, the junction kept 10 bases outside the gene matches. The germline gives CDR1 MNHEY, CDR2 SVGEGT. CDR3 protein: CASSYLAEMSRYF. The CDR3, as DNA: TGTGCCAGCAGTTACCTAGCGGAGATGAGTAGGTACTTC.

This chain uses TRBV29-1 with TRBJ1-2, with a weak D call TRBD1 (5 bases). The V gene's germline CDR1 is SQVTM and CDR2 ANQGSEA. There are 12 residues in the CDR3. V lost 7 bases and J lost 5, with 14 bases in between. The CDR3 region has the DNA TGCAGCGCCCGTTCGGGGGAGTATGGCTACACCTTC. Its translation: CSARSGEYGYTF.

This chain links TRBV28 with TRBJ2-1; 7 bases match TRBD1. The CDR3 extends over 12 amino acids. Germline CDR1 is MDHEN and CDR2 is SYDVKM. The J segment lost 9 bases and the V segment lost 4 bases, leaving 3 bases of the junction unmatched. As DNA, the CDR3 is TGTGCCAGCAGTTCTAGACAGGGTGAGCAGTTCTTC. It yields the protein CASSSRQGEQFF.

This clone was picked up a small number of times. The chain recombines TRBV5-1 with TRBJ2-6, with a possible D match to TRBD1 (6 bases). With 4 bases removed from V and 0 bases from J, the gap between germline ends came to 14 bases. The CDR3 is 17 residues long. Germline CDR1 SGHRS, CDR2 YFSETQ. This CDR3 is CASSPGPQGSGANVLTF. CDR3 DNA sequence: TGCGCCAGCAGCCCGGGCCCACAGGGCTCTGGGGCCAACGTCCTGACTTTC.

The rearrangement joins TRBV5-8 to TRBJ1-1, with a tentative D call TRBD1 (6 bases). V was shortened by 4 bases and J by 1 base, with 11 bases between the two germline ends. Germline V gene data show CDR1 as SGHTS and CDR2 as YDEGEE. The CDR3 has 14 amino acids. CDR3 nucleotides: TGTGCCAGCAGCGGACAGTGGGCGAACACTGAAGCTTTCTTT. Residues: CASSGQWANTEAFF. Full variable domain (rest looked up from reference TRBV5-8 and TRBJ1-1): EAGVTQSPTHLIKTRGQQATLRCSPISGHTSVYWYQQALGLGLQFLLWYDEGEERNRGNFPPRFSGRQFPNYSSELNVNALELEDSALYLCASSGQWANTEAFFGQGTRLTVV.

V usage is TRBV10-3 and J usage is TRBJ2-1; D unresolved. In germline, CDR1 is ENHRY, CDR2 SYGVKD. Trimming removed 8 bases at V and 8 bases at J, with 10 bases between. The CDR3 extends over 11 amino acids. The CDR3 loop reads CAIGDKDEQFF. The CDR3 nucleotides are TGTGCCATCGGCGACAAGGATGAGCAGTTCTTC.

This rearrangement joins TRBV4-3 to TRBJ1-1; 7 positions agree with TRBD1. From germline, CDR1 is LGHNA and CDR2 YSLEER. The ends lost 2 bases at V and 7 bases at J; junction bases unmatched: 7. The CDR3 extends over 14 amino acids. CDR3 bases: TGCGCCAGCAGCCAATTCCGACAGGGTGATGAAGCTTTCTTT. This encodes CASSQFRQGDEAFF.

DNA of the CDR3: TGTGCCAGCAGTTTATTGGGACTGGACGAGACCCAGTACTTC. Translated: CASSLLGLDETQYF. The chain is built from TRBV28 and TRBJ2-5, with D perhaps matching TRBD2 (6 bases). The germline V gene encodes CDR1 MDHEN and CDR2 SYDVKM. The V end was cut by 1 base, the J end by 5 bases, with 11 bases between. The CDR3 has 14 amino acids.

The genes are TRBV5-6 and TRBJ2-1; 10 nucleotides line up with TRBD2. CDR1 and CDR2 (germline): SGHDT, YYEEEE. CDR3 size: 15 residues. V lost 4 bases, J lost 8 bases, and 9 bases stayed unmatched. The CDR3 DNA sequence: TGTGCCAGCAGCATGAGCGGGAGGGGGTTCTATGAGCAGTTCTTC. Its protein is CASSMSGRGFYEQFF.

The rearrangement uses TRBV7-6 and TRBJ1-4, with 9 bases that match TRBD1. Germline V lookup: CDR1 SGHVS, CDR2 FNYEAQ. The junction had 12 bases not matched to a gene; V was cut back by 5 bases and J by 8 bases. The CDR3 spans 16 residues. This CDR3 reads CASSPGQGGLYEKLFF. CDR3 DNA: TGTGCCAGCAGCCCGGGACAGGGAGGGTTATACGAAAAACTGTTTTTT.

The V call is TRBV27, the J call TRBJ2-1, with 7 bases aligning to TRBD2. With V trimmed by 5 bases and J by 8 bases, 9 bases remained unmatched. Germline CDR1 and CDR2: MNHEY and SMNVEV (reference sequence). The CDR3 has 14 residues. CDR3 DNA: TGTGCCAGCAGTCCCCGACTAGCTGCGGATGAGCAGTTCTTC. Its protein is CASSPRLAADEQFF.

The rearrangement links TRBV2 to TRBJ2-4; 10 positions match TRBD2. CDR3 length: 15 residues. Germline assignment: CDR1 SNHLY and CDR2 FYNNEI. The V segment lost 5 bases and the J segment 8 bases; nucleotides outside the gene matches: 9. The CDR3 loop reads CASSSLAGAEDIQYF. DNA for the CDR3: TGTGCCAGCAGTTCCCTAGCGGGGGCGGAGGACATTCAGTACTTC.

This rearrangement joins TRBV6-2 or TRBV6-3 to TRBJ2-2; 9 bases map to TRBD2. V lost 4 bases to trimming and J lost 1 base; unmatched junction nucleotides: 1. This CDR3 spans 15 amino acids. Germline lookup yields CDR1 MNHEY and CDR2 SVGEGT. CDR3 residues: CASSSTSGNTGELFF. In nucleotides, the CDR3 is TGTGCCAGCAGTTCGACTAGCGGGAACACCGGGGAGCTGTTTTTT.

The rearrangement joins TRBV19 to TRBJ1-2, with 7 bases fitting TRBD1. The CDR3 has 13 residues. The germline gives CDR1 LNHDA, CDR2 SQIVND (reference sequence). J was trimmed by 8 bases and V by 6 bases; bases with no gene match: 9. This CDR3 reads CASSIGQVVGYTF. CDR3 in DNA: TGTGCCAGTAGCATCGGACAGGTGGTGGGCTACACCTTC.

V gene TRBV5-1 combines with J gene TRBJ2-5; TRBD1 matches 10 bases. The CDR3 loop spans 16 amino acids. V lost 1 base and J lost 5; bases outside the gene matches: 8. In germline, CDR1 is SGHRS, CDR2 YFSETQ. The CDR3 coding sequence is TGCGCCAGCAGCTTGCAACAGACAGGGGGCTGGGAGACCCAGTACTTC. Protein: CASSLQQTGGWETQYF.

The chain uses TRBV27 and TRBJ2-7; D gene unclear. The CDR3 length is 15 residues. V lost 2 bases to trimming and J lost 3 bases, with 14 bases between them. CDR1 is MNHEY and CDR2 is SMNVEV in the germline V gene (reference sequence). Written as DNA, the CDR3 is TGTGCCAGCAGTTTAAAGCCGGGTAACTTCTACGAGCAGTACTTC. It codes for CASSLKPGNFYEQYF.

The CDR3 sequence: CASSTGQGNTEAFF. DNA for the CDR3: TGTGCCAGCAGCACCGGACAGGGGAACACTGAAGCTTTCTTT. The chain carries TRBV7-2 and TRBJ1-1, with TRBD1 matching 8 bases. V lost 5 bases and J lost 1; bases outside the gene matches: 3. The CDR3 loop spans 14 amino acids. Germline V lookup: CDR1 SGHTA, CDR2 FQGNSA.

This clone appeared a few times. The gene calls are TRBV25-1 and TRBJ2-5; TRBD2 is a possible D gene (5 bases). V was clipped by 6 bases and J by 0 bases, with 17 bases between them. The CDR3 has 16 residues. Per germline, CDR1 MGHDK and CDR2 SYGVNS. CDR3 sequence: CASSPARLAYQETQYF. For the CDR3, the DNA is TGTGCCAGCAGCCCCGCCAGATTAGCGTACCAAGAGACCCAGTACTTC.

The rearrangement joins TRBV7-9 to TRBJ2-3; weak D call: TRBD2 (5 bases). The CDR3 loop spans 14 amino acids. Germline loops: CDR1 SEHNR, CDR2 FQNEAQ (reference sequence). V dropped 6 bases and J dropped 2 bases, with 12 bases sitting between them. The CDR3 DNA reads as TGTGCCAGCAGTTTATTAGCGTACACAGATACGCAGTATTTT. Protein: CASSLLAYTDTQYF.

This chain joins TRBV5-4 and TRBJ2-7, with TRBD2 identical over 11 bases. This CDR3 has 15 amino acids. Trimming at V came to 0 bases and at J to 3 bases, leaving 2 bases not matched to a gene. The germline gives CDR1 SGHNT, CDR2 YYREEE (reference sequence). CDR3 residues: CASSLGGTSGYEQYF. In DNA form, the CDR3 reads TGTGCCAGCAGCTTGGGTGGGACTAGCGGCTACGAGCAGTACTTC.